Each of the 9 T cell receptor beta chains below was sequenced from the same sample in a study of beta chain features in type 1 diabetes. The study, taken as a whole, reports: All four CD4+ subsets from Type 1 diabetes patients carried moderately but significantly shorter TCRB CDR3s.

All of the isolated RNA was reverse transcribed, so expressed TCRB transcripts were sequenced. Assay: immunoSEQ multiplex PCR; the TCRdb copy retains only in-frame clones and omits some. The table lists a few hundred thousand clones, about 15% of them singletons, with about 0.014% in the top ten. For these receptors, no antigen is known. The sample taken for sequencing was naive CD4+ T cells from blood. Receptors were obtained from a man aged 18 to 35 with type 1 diabetes.

This chain joins TRBV14 and TRBJ1-2; D not resolved. In germline, CDR1 is SGHDN, CDR2 FVKESK. Trimming removed 0 bases at V and 4 bases at J, with 3 bases between. The CDR3 is 12 residues long. Here the CDR3 reads CASSQDSYGYTF. DNA for the CDR3: TGTGCCAGCAGCCAAGACAGCTATGGCTACACCTTC. Full variable domain (missing parts from reference TRBV14 and TRBJ1-2): EAGVTQFPSHSVIEKGQTVTLRCDPISGHDNLYWYRRVMGKEIKFLLHFVKESKQDESGMPNNRFLAERTGGTYSTLKVQPAELEDSGVYFCASSQDSYGYTFGSGTRLTVV.

This clone has more than one count but fewer than ten. The chain has TRBV6-1 and TRBJ2-5; perhaps TRBD1 as D (6 bases). CDR1 is MNHNS, CDR2 SASEGT, per germline. This CDR3 spans 13 amino acids. Trimming shortened V by 3 bases and J by 5 bases, and 10 bases separated the two germline ends. CDR3 amino acids: CASSDQGHETQYF. The CDR3 nucleotides are TGTGCCAGCAGTGATCAGGGGCACGAGACCCAGTACTTC.

Remarks on this clone: One end of the junction fails to match germline, which may point to a read error. The V and J genes are TRBV5-1 and TRBJ2-5; 8 bases are shared with TRBD2. This CDR3 is 15 amino acids long. Germline V gene lookup returns CDR1 SGHRS and CDR2 YFSETQ. The CDR3 sequence is CASSLVLAVKEAQYF. Written as DNA, the CDR3 is TGCGCCAGCAGCTTGGTACTAGCGGTTAAAGAGGCCCAGTACTTC. Based on the CDR3 plus reference TRBV5-1 and TRBJ2-5, the full variable domain is KAGVTQTPRYLIKTRGQQVTLSCSPISGHRSVSWYQQTPGQGLQFLFEYFSETQRNKGNFPGRFSGRQFSNSRSEMNVSTLELGDSALYLCASSLVLAVKEAQYFGPGTRLLVL.

The chain carries TRBV18 and TRBJ2-1, with D unresolved. Trimming stripped 3 bases from V and 7 bases from J, with 10 bases between. Germline CDR1 KGHSH, CDR2 LQKENI. This CDR3 contains 13 residues. As DNA, the CDR3 is TGTGCCAGCTCACCGTCAAGGCGGAATGAGCAGTTCTTC. Amino acids: CASSPSRRNEQFF.

This clone was seen more than once but under ten times. CDR3 amino acids: CASSSGRGNTGELFF. CDR3 nucleotide sequence: TGCGCCAGCAGCTCGGGGCGGGGGAACACCGGGGAGCTGTTTTTT. The chain joins TRBV5-1 to TRBJ2-2; D might be TRBD2 (6 bases). Germline V lookup: CDR1 SGHRS, CDR2 YFSETQ. The V gene lost 3 bases and the J gene lost 1 base, with 10 bases spanning the gap. The CDR3 is 15 residues long.

This clone has a handful of counts. The chain has TRBV15 and TRBJ1-5; a possible D gene is TRBD1 (6 bases). V gave up 3 bases and J gave up 1 base, with 13 bases separating them. Germline-derived CDR1 and CDR2 are LNHNV and YYDKDF (reference sequence). The CDR3 runs 16 residues. CDR3 amino acids: CATSRARGASNQPQHF. CDR3 nucleotides: TGTGCCACCAGCAGGGCTCGGGGGGCGAGCAATCAGCCCCAGCATTTT.

This clone was found a few times. The genes are TRBV18 and TRBJ1-1; D is unresolved. The CDR3 covers 15 residues. Deletions cut 0 bases from V and 0 bases from J, with 8 bases between. Per germline, CDR1 KGHSH and CDR2 LQKENI. The CDR3 reads CASSPPDSLNTEAFF. The DNA for the CDR3 is TGTGCCAGCTCACCACCGGACTCGTTGAACACTGAAGCTTTCTTT.

The chain combines TRBV19 with TRBJ2-1; perhaps TRBD2 as D (5 bases). Germline V gene data show CDR1 as LNHDA and CDR2 as SQIVND (reference sequence). The CDR3 is 19 residues long. The V and J ends lost 2 bases and 0 bases respectively, with 20 bases between them. This CDR3 is CASSIFPREGRDSYNEQFF. The CDR3 DNA is TGTGCCAGTAGTATATTTCCCCGGGAAGGCCGGGACTCCTACAATGAGCAGTTCTTC.

This clone was detected a few times. V and J are TRBV30 and TRBJ1-3, with 9 bases identical to TRBD1. This CDR3 spans 15 amino acids. Germline CDR1 GTSNPN, CDR2 SVGIG (reference sequence). Losses at the gene ends were 5 bases for V and 0 bases for J; bases not matched to a gene: 5. The CDR3 loop is CAWGGQGSSGNTIYF. CDR3 DNA: TGTGCCTGGGGCGGACAGGGGTCCTCTGGAAACACCATATATTTT.